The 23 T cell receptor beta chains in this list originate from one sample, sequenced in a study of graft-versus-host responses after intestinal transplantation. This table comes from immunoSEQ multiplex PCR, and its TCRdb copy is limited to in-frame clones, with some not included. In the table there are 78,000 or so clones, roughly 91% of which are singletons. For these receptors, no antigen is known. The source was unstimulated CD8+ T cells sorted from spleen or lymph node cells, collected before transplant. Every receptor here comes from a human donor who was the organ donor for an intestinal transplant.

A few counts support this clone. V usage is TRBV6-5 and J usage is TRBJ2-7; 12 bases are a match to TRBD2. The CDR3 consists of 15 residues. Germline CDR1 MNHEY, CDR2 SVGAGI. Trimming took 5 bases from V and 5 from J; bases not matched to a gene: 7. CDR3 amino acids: CASSVSSGGVDEQYF. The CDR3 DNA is TGTGCCAGCAGTGTGTCTAGCGGGGGGGTGGACGAGCAGTACTTC.

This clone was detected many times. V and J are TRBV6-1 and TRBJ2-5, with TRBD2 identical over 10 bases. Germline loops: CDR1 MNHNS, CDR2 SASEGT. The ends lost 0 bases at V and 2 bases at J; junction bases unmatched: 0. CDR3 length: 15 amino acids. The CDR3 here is CASSEAAGGQETQYF. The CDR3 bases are TGTGCCAGCAGTGAAGCAGCGGGGGGGCAAGAGACCCAGTACTTC.

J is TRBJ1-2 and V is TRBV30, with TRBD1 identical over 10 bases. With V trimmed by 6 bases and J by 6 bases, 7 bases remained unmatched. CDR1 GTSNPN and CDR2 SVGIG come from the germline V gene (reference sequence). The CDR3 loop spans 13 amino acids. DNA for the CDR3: TGTGCCTGCTACTCCGGGACAGGGGATGGCTACACCTTC. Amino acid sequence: CACYSGTGDGYTF.

The CDR3 nucleotides read TGTGCCAGCAGCGCCTGGGCGAACACTGAAGCTTTCTTT. This gives the protein CASSAWANTEAFF. This chain uses TRBV9 with TRBJ1-1; D is undetermined. The CDR3 contains 13 residues. Trimming stripped 3 bases from V and 1 base from J, with 7 bases between. CDR1 is SGDLS, CDR2 YYNGEE, per germline.

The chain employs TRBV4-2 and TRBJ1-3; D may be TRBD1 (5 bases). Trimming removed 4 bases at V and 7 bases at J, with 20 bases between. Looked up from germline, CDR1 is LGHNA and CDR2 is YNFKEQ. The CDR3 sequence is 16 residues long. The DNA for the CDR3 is TGTGCCAGCAGCCTCCGTGCTATGGGACTCGGGAACACCATATATTTT. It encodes CASSLRAMGLGNTIYF.

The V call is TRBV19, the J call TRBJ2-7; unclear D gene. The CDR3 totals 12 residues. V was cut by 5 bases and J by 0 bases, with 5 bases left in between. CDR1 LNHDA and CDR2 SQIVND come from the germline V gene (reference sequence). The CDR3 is CASSGRSYEQYF. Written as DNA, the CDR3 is TGTGCCAGTAGTGGCCGCTCCTACGAGCAGTACTTC.

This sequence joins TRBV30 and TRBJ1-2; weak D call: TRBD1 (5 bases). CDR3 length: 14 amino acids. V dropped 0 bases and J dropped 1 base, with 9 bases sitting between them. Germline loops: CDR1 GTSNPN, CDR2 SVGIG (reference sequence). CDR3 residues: CAWSVLGGNYGYTF. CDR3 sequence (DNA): TGTGCCTGGAGTGTACTTGGGGGTAACTATGGCTACACCTTC.

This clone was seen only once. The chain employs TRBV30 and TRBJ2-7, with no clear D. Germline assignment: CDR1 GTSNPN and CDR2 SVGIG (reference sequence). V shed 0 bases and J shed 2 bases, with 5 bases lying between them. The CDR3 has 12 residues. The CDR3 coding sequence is TGTGCCTGGAGTGTACGGACCTACGAGCAGTACTTC. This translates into CAWSVRTYEQYF.

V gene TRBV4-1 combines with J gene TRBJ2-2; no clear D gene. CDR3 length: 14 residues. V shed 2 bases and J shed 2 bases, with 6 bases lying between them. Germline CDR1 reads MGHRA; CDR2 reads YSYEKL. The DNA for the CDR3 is TGCGCCAGCAGCCAAAAGGGAAACACCGGGGAGCTGTTTTTT. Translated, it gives CASSQKGNTGELFF.

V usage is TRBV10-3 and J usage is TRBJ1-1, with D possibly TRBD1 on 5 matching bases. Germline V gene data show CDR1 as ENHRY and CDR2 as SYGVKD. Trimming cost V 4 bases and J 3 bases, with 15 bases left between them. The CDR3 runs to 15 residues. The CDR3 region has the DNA TGTGCCATCAGTGGGGGCGGCAGGGTGGACACTGAAGCTTTCTTT. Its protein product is CAISGGGRVDTEAFF.

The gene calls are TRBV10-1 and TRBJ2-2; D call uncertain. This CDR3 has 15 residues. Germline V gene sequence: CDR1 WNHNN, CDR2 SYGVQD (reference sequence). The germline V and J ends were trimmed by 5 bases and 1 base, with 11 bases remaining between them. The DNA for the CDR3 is TGCGCCAGCAGTTCTTCCCGAAGGAACACCGGGGAGCTGTTTTTT. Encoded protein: CASSSSRRNTGELFF.

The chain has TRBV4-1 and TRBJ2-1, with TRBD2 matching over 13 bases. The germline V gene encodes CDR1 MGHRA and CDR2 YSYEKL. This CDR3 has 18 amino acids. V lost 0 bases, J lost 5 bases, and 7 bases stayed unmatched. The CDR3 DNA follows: TGCGCCAGCAGCCAAGAGGGGCCTGGGACTAGCGGGGACAATGAGCAGTTCTTC. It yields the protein CASSQEGPGTSGDNEQFF.

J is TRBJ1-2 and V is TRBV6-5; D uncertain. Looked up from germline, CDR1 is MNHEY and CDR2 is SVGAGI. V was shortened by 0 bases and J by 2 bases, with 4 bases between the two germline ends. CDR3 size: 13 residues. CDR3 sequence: CASSYSLNYGYTF. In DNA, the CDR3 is TGTGCCAGCAGTTACTCCTTAAACTATGGCTACACCTTC.

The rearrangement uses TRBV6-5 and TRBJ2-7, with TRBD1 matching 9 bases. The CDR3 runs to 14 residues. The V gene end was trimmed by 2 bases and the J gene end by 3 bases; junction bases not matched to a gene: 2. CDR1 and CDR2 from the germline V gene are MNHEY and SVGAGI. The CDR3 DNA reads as TGTGCCAGCAGTTACGGACAGGGGAACTACGAGCAGTACTTC. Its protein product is CASSYGQGNYEQYF.

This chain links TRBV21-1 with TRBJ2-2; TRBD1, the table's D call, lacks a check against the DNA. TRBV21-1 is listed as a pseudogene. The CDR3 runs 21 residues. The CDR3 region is CASSTNARLRKTETNTGELFF. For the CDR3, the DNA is TGTGCCAGCAGCACTAATGCTCGGTTAAGAAAGACAGAAACGAACACCGGGGAGCTGTTTTTT.

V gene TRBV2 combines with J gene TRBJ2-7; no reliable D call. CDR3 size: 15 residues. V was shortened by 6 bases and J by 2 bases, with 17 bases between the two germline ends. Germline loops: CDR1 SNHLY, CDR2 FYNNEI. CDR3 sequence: CASSDVPNLPYEQYF. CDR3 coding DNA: TGTGCCAGCAGCGACGTACCAAATCTCCCCTACGAGCAGTACTTC.

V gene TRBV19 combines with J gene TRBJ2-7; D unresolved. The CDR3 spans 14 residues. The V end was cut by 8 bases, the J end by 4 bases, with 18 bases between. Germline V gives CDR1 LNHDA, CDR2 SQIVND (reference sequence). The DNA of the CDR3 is TGTGCCAGTGGCGATCCTGGACCGACTTACGAGCAGTACTTC. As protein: CASGDPGPTYEQYF. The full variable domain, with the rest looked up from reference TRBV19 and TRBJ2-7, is DGGITQSPKYLFRKEGQNVTLSCEQNLNHDAMYWYRQDPGQGLRLIYYSQIVNDFQKGDIAEGYSVSREKKESFPLTVTSAQKNPTAFYLCASGDPGPTYEQYFGPGTRLTVT.

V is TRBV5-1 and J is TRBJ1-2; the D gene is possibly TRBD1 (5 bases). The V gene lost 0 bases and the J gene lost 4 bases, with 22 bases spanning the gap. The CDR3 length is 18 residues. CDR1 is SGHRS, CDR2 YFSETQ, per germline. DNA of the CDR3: TGCGCCAGCAGCTTGGCCCCTGAGGAGGGGCGAGTCTTCTATGGCTACACCTTC. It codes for CASSLAPEEGRVFYGYTF.

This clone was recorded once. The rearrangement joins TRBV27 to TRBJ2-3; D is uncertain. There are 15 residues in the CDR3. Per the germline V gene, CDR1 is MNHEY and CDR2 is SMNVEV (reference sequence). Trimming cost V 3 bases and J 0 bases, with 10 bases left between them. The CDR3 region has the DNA TGTGCCAGCAGTTTCTTGGTATCTAGCACAGATACGCAGTATTTT. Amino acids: CASSFLVSSTDTQYF.

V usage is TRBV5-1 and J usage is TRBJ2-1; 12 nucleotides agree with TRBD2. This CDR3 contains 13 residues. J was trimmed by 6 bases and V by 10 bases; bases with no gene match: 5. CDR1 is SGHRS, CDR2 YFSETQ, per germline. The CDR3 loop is CASGLAGSNEQFF. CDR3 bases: TGCGCCTCCGGACTAGCGGGATCCAATGAGCAGTTCTTC. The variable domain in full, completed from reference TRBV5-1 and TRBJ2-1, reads KAGVTQTPRYLIKTRGQQVTLSCSPISGHRSVSWYQQTPGQGLQFLFEYFSETQRNKGNFPGRFSGRQFSNSRSEMNVSTLELGDSALYLCASGLAGSNEQFFGPGTRLTVL.

CDR3 coding DNA: TGTGCCAGCAGCTTCCATTCGTCGGGAGCCATCAACAATGAGCAGTTCTTC. It translates to CASSFHSSGAINNEQFF. The rearrangement joins TRBV12-1 to TRBJ2-1; the D call TRBD2 from the table was never checked on the DNA. TRBV12-1 constitutes a pseudogene. CDR3 length: 17 amino acids.

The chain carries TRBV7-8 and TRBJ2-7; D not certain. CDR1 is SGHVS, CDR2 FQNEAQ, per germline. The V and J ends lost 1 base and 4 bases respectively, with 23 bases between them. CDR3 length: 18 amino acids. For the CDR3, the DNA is TGTGCCAGCAGCTTAGTTCTGGTTGGTTTGGACCCCACTTACGAGCAGTACTTC. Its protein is CASSLVLVGLDPTYEQYF.

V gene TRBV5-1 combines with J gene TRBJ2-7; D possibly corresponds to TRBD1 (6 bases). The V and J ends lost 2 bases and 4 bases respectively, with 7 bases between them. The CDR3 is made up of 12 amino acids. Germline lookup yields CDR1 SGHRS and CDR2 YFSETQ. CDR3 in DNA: TGCGCCAGCAGCTTAAGGGGGTACGAGCAGTACTTC. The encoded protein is CASSLRGYEQYF.